The entry below gives a single TCR beta chain sequence along with its context. Germline values: CDR1 MNHEY, CDR2 SMNVEV (reference sequence). The V gene end was trimmed by 5 bases and the J gene end by 3 bases; junction bases not matched to a gene: 5. The CDR3 contains 14 residues. The data were produced by immunoSEQ multiplex PCR, yet TCRdb's version contains in-frame clones alone and is incomplete. The sample has about 64,000 clones, about 96% seen once. This sample stems from a study of T cell changes during pregnancy in multiple sclerosis. The receptor was isolated from a female donor with multiple sclerosis, enrolled in a pregnancy study. The chain combines TRBV27 with TRBJ2-7; 9 bases fit TRBD1. The sequenced sample was CD8+ T cells from peripheral blood mononuclear cells, obtained after pregnancy. CDR3 coding DNA: TGTGCCAGCAGTACACAGGGGGCCCACTACGAGCAGTACTTC. Its protein product is CASSTQGAHYEQYF.